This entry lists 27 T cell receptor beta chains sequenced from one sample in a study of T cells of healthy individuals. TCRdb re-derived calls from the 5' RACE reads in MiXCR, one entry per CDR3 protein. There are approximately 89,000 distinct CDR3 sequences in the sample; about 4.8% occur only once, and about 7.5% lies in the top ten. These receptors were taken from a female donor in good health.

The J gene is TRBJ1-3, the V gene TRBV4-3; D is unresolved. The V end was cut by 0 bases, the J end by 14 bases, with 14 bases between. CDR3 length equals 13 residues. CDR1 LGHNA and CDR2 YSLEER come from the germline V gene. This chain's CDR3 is CASSQELGGRVYF. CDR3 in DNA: TGCGCCAGCAGCCAAGAATTGGGCGGCCGAGTATATTTT.

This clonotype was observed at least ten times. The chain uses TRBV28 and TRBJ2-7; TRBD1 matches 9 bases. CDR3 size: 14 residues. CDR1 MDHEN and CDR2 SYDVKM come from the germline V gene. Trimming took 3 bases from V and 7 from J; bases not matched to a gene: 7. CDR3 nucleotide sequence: TGTGCCAGCAGTTTTGAGCACAGGGGGCCTGAGCAGTACTTC. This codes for CASSFEHRGPEQYF.

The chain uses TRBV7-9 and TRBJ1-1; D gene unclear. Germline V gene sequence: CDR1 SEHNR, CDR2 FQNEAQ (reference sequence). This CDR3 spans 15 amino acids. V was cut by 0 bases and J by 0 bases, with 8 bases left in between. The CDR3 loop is CASSLAQLVNTEAFF. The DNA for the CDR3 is TGTGCCAGCAGCTTAGCGCAGTTGGTGAACACTGAAGCTTTCTTT.

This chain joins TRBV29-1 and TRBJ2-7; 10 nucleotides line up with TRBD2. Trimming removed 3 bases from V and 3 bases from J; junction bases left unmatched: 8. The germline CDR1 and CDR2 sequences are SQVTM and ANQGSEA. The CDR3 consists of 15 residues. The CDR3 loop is CSVDDRASGSYEQYF. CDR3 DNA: TGCAGCGTTGATGATCGAGCTAGCGGGAGCTACGAGCAGTACTTC.

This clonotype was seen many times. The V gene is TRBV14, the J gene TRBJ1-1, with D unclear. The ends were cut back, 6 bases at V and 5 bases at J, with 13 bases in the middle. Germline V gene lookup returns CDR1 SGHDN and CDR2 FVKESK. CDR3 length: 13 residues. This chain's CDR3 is CASSSLMLTEAFF. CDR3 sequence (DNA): TGTGCCAGCAGTAGTCTCATGTTAACTGAAGCTTTCTTT.

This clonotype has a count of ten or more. Here the CDR3 DNA reads TGTGCCAGCAGCTTCCCGAGGGTGCGCCTTCAATCCTACAATGAGCAGTTCTTC. This codes for CASSFPRVRLQSYNEQFF. This chain links TRBV7-9 with TRBJ2-1; the D gene is possibly TRBD2 (5 bases). Trimming left V 3 bases short and J 1 base short, with 19 bases between. The germline V gene has CDR1 SEHNR and CDR2 FQNEAQ (reference sequence). This CDR3 is 18 amino acids long.

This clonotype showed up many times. The CDR3 nucleotides are TGTGCCAGCAGCGCCCAACAGGTCCCGGTATACGAGCAGTACTTC. Translating it yields CASSAQQVPVYEQYF. The genes are TRBV9 and TRBJ2-7; tentative D call: TRBD1 (5 bases). This CDR3 region has 15 residues. V was trimmed by 3 bases and J by 4 bases, leaving 17 bases between them. The germline V gene has CDR1 SGDLS and CDR2 YYNGEE.

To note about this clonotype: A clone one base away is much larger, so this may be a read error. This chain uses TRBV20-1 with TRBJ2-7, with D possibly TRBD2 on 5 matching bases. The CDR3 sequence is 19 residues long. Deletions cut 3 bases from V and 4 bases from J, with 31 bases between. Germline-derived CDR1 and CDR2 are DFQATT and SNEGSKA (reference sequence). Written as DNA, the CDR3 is TGCAGTGCTAGTTTCCATACGCCTAGCAGGAGGCAACATAGGTACGAGCAGTACTTC. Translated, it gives CSASFHTPSRRQHRYEQYF.

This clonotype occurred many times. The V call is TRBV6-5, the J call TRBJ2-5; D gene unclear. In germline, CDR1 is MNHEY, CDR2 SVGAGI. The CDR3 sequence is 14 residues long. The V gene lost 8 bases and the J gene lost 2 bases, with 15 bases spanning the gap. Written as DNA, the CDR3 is TGTGCCAGCTCCCTCCGTGGGAAACAAGAGACCCAGTACTTC. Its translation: CASSLRGKQETQYF.

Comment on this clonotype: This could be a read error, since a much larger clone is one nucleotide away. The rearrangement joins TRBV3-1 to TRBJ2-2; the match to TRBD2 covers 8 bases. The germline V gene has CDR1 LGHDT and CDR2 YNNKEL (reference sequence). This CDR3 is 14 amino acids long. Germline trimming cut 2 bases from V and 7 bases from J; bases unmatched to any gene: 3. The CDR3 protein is CASSQSGSIGELFF. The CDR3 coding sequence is TGTGCCAGCAGCCAAAGCGGGAGCATCGGGGAGCTGTTTTTT. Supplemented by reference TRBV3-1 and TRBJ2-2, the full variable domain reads DTAVSQTPKYLVTQMGNDKSIKCEQNLGHDTMYWYKQDSKKFLKIMFSYNNKELIINETVPNRFSPKSPDKAHLNLHINSLELGDSAVYFCASSQSGSIGELFFGEGSRLTVL.

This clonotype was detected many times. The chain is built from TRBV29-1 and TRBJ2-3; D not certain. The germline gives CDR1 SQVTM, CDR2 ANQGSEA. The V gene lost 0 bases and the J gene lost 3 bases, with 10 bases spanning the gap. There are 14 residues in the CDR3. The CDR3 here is CSVEDWQRTDTQYF. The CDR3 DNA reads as TGCAGCGTTGAAGATTGGCAAAGGACAGATACGCAGTATTTT.

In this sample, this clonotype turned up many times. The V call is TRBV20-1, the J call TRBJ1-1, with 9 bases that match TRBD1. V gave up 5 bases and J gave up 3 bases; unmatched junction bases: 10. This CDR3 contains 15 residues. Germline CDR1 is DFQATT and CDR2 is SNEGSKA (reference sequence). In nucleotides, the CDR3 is TGCAGTGCTGGGCGGACAGGGGCCTGGGACACTGAAGCTTTCTTT. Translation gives CSAGRTGAWDTEAFF.

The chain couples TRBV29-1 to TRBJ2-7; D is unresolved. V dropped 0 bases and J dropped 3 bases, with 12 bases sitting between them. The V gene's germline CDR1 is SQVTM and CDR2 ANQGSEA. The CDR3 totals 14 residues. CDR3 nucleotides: TGCAGCGTTGAAGATCGAGGTAGCAGCTACGAGCAGTACTTC. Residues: CSVEDRGSSYEQYF.

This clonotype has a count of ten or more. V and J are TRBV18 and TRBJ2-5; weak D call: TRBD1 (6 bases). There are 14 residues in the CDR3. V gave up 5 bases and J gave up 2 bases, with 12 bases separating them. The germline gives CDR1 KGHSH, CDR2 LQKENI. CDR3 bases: TGTGCCAGCTCAAGGACAGCGTGGCAAGAGACCCAGTACTTC. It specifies CASSRTAWQETQYF.

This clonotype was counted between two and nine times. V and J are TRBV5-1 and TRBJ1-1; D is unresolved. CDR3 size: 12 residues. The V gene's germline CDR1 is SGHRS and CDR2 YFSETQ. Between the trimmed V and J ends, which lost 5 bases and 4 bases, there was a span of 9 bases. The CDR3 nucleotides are TGCGCCAGCAGTCTCGAAGGCACTGAAGCTTTCTTT. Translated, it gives CASSLEGTEAFF.

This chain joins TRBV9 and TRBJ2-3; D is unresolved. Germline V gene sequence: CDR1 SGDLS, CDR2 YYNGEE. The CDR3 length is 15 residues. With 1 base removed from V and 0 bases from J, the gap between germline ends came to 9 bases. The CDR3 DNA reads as TGTGCCAGCAGCGTAAATATGGAAAGCACAGATACGCAGTATTTT. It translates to CASSVNMESTDTQYF.

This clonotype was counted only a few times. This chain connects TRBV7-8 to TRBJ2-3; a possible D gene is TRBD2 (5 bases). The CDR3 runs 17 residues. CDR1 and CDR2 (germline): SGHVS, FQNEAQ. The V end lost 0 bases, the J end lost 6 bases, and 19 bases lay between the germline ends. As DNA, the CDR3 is TGTGCCAGCAGCTTAGCGCGATTTACTAGTAACAAGGATACGCAGTATTTT. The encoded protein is CASSLARFTSNKDTQYF.

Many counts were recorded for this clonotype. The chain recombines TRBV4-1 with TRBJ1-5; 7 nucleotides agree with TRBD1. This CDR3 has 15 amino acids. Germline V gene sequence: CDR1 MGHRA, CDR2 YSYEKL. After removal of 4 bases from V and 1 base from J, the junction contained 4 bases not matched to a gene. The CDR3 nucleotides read TGCGCCAGCAGCCTTACAGGGGTCAGCAATCAGCCCCAGCATTTT. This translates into CASSLTGVSNQPQHF.

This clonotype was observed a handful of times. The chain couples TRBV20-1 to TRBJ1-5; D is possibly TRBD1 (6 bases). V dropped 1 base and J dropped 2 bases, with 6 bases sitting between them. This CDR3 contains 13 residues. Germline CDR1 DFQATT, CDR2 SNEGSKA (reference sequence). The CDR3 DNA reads TGCAGTGCTAGAGGACAGGGCAATCAGCCCCAGCATTTT. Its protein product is CSARGQGNQPQHF.

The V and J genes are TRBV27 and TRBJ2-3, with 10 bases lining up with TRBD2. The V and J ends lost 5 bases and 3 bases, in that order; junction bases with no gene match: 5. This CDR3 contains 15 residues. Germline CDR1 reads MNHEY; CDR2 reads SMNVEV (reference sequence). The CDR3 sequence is CASSSGRAGTDTQYF. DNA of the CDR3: TGTGCCAGCAGTAGCGGGAGGGCCGGAACAGATACGCAGTATTTT.

CDR3 nucleotide sequence: TGTGCCAGCAGCCCAGGACTAGCGGGATCATCATTAGATGAGCAGTTCTTC. Residues: CASSPGLAGSSLDEQFF. The V gene is TRBV9, the J gene TRBJ2-1, with 12 bases lining up with TRBD2. This CDR3 has 17 amino acids. The V gene's germline CDR1 is SGDLS and CDR2 YYNGEE. After removal of 4 bases from V and 8 bases from J, the junction contained 13 bases not matched to a gene.

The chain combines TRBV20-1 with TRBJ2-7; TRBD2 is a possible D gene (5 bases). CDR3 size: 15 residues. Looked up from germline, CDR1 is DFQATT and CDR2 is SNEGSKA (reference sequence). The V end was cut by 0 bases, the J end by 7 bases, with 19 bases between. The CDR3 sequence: CSARDSNSPGLEQYF. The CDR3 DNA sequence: TGCAGTGCTAGAGATAGCAACTCGCCGGGGTTGGAGCAGTACTTC.

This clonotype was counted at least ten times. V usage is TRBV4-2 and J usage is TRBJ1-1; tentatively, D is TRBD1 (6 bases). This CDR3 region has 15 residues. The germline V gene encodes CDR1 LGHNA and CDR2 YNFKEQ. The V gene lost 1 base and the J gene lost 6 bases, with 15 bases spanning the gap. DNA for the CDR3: TGTGCCAGCAGCCAAGGCCCGGGGGCAGGTGCTGAAGCTTTCTTT. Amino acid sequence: CASSQGPGAGAEAFF.

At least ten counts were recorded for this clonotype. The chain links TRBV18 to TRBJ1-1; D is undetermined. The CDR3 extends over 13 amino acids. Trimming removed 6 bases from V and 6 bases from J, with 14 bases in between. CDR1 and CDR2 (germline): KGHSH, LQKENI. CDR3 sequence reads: CASSPTAGSEAFF. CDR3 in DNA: TGTGCCAGCTCTCCGACGGCGGGGTCTGAAGCTTTCTTT.

In DNA form, the CDR3 reads TGTGCCATCAGTGAGTCGGAGTCTCAGCCCCAGCATTTT. The encoded protein is CAISESESQPQHF. The chain couples TRBV10-3 to TRBJ1-5; D not resolved. CDR3 size: 13 residues. Looked up from germline, CDR1 is ENHRY and CDR2 is SYGVKD. The germline V and J ends were trimmed by 0 bases and 6 bases, with 6 bases remaining between them.

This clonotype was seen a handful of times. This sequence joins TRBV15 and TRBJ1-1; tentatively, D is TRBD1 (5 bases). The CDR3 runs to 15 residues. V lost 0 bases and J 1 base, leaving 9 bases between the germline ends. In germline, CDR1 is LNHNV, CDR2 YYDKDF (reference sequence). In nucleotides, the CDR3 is TGTGCCACCAGCAGAGATAAGGGGTCGAACACTGAAGCTTTCTTT. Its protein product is CATSRDKGSNTEAFF.

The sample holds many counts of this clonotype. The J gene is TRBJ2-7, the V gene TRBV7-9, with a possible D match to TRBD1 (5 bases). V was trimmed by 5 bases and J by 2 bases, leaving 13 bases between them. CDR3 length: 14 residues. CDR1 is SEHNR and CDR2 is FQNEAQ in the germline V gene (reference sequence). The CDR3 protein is CASSPGLVAYEQYF. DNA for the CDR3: TGTGCCAGCAGCCCAGGGCTAGTGGCCTACGAGCAGTACTTC.